Sequencing of this TCR beta chain was carried out in a study of cytomegalovirus exposure and HLA in healthy donors. Study-wide results and limits: Immune exposure information available was restricted to CMV serostatus. There were a few CMV-associated chains whose specificity for CMV antigens was confirmed in vitro. Roughly even sequencing depth across donors was the assumption behind the presence/absence analyses.

Comments on this clone: What it binds is unknown.

Every donor was a healthy person donating bone marrow. PCR was performed using 60 Vbeta and 13 Jbeta primers. This table comes from immunoSEQ multiplex PCR, and its TCRdb copy is limited to in-frame clones, with some not included. Altogether under 140,000 clones are present, 86% being singletons, with the ten largest covering 1.5% to 2%. This CDR3 region has 13 residues. CDR1 ENHRY and CDR2 SYGVKD come from the germline V gene. With 11 bases removed from V and 3 bases from J, the gap between germline ends came to 16 bases. The rearrangement uses TRBV10-3 and TRBJ2-5; weak D call: TRBD2 (6 bases). The TCR originated in a man aged 35 to 55 in good health and CMV-seronegative. The specimen was PBMCs. The CDR3 nucleotides are TGTGCCGTTAAAGGAGGGACCGAAGAGACCCAGTACTTC. This translates into CAVKGGTEETQYF.